The T cell receptor beta chain described here comes from a study of TIL therapy for anti-PD-1-resistant metastatic lung cancer (dated by TCRdb to the early 2020s). Study-wide context: A median age of about 59 years (range roughly 35-80) and a median tumor PD-L1 proportion score of approximately 6% were recorded among enrolled patients. Most of the cohort had lung adenocarcinoma, including a handful of EGFR-mutant tumors and two ALK-rearranged tumors, and half of the patients were either current or former smokers. Across the cohort, whole-exome sequencing showed a median non-synonymous tumor mutation burden of approximately 1.5 mutations per megabase. T cell receptor beta sequencing of tumor and peripheral blood was used to follow clonotypes across the tumor, the expanded TIL product and serial blood samples. The research as a whole found: The study protocol defined all tumor marker inferences as exploratory. TIL culture showed high clonal turnover, with many enriched product clones undetected in the baseline tumor, suggesting clonal contraction rather than faithful expansion. Higher clonality and lower diversity were observed in expanded TIL cultures than in baseline intratumoral T cells (median clonality around 5.7% vs 31%, p < 0.0001). Generalizability was limited because the cohort was highly selected, with more treatment-naive, never-smoker and oncogene-addicted patients included than is typical.

This clone came up a few times. Its target antigen remains unknown. No much larger clone is present one base from it, and per-base qualities are unavailable. The time point label for this specimen denotes: pre-treatment sample, taken before nivolumab and TIL therapy. The baseline tumor samples were excised metastases, mostly pleural nodules or supraclavicular lymph nodes, taken from the same resection that was used to grow TIL. Before any PD-1/PD-L1 blockade was given, tumors were harvested, nivolumab was then administered, and patients who progressed went on to receive lymphodepletion, an infusion of expanded TIL, and IL-2. A phase I trial run at two centers enrolled adults with stage 4 NSCLC between late 2017 and January 2020. Samples were obtained from a single-arm, open-label phase I trial in which tumor-infiltrating lymphocyte therapy with nivolumab was evaluated in advanced non-small cell lung cancer. Portions of each resected tumor were snap-frozen in liquid nitrogen and stored at -80 °C. Tumor regions of interest were selected on H&E sections using laser-capture macrodissection, ground into around 16 mg aliquots, and extracted using Qiagen Allprep kits.

The immunoSEQ v3 hsTCRB kit was used to amplify TCR beta CDR3 regions from genomic DNA through bias-controlled multiplex PCR. TCR libraries were sequenced on an Illumina NextSeq 500 to 2 million or so read pairs for survey level or roughly 5-6.5 million for deep level. The original pipeline was this. Clonality was reported by immunoSEQ Analyzer software, which also assigned V, D and J genes and filtered out non-productive sequences. Repertoires were compared using productive Simpson clonality and Morisita overlap index of productive TRB rearrangements between infused TIL and blood. TCRdb retrieved this table from immuneACCESS and kept in-frame rearrangements only. Not all clones are present; in checked studies, unresolved V genes account for under half, and no reason is known for the remainder. That table supplies the V and J calls and clone size; D and trimming were determined from the DNA. The sample records around 100,000 clones, around three fifths of which are singletons. The ten largest clones take up 9.5% to 12% of the sample.

The CDR3 measures 15 amino acids from cysteine to phenylalanine. Of the read, only the CDR3 DNA is kept; its 45 bases are in frame from base 1. Compared with germline, V lacks 7 bases and J lacks 5 bases; bases without a gene match: 8. Sequences LNHDA (CDR1) and SQIVND (CDR2) are obtained from the germline V gene (reference sequence). The sequences come from tumor tissue, collected at baseline. This clonotype originated in a person aged 25 to 80 with non-small cell lung cancer. The V and J segments used are TRBV19 and TRBJ1-6, with 7 bases matching TRBD1. This receptor has the CDR3 CASNLDRANNSPLHF. The nucleotides are TGTGCCAGTAACCTAGACAGGGCGAATAATTCACCCCTCCACTTT. The reference TRBV19 and TRBJ1-6 proteins fill in what lies around the CDR3, so the full variable domain reads DGGITQSPKYLFRKEGQNVTLSCEQNLNHDAMYWYRQDPGQGLRLIYYSQIVNDFQKGDIAEGYSVSREKKESFPLTVTSAQKNPTAFYLCASNLDRANNSPLHFGNGTRLTVT.